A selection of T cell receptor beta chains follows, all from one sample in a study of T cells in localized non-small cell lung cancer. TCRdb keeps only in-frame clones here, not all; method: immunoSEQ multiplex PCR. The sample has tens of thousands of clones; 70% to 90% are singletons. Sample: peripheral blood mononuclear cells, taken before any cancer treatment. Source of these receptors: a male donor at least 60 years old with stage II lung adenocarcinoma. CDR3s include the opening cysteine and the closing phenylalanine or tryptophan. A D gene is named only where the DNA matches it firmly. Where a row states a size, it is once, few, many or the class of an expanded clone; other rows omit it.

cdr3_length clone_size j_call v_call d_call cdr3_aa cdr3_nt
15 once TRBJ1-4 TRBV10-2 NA CASTPGGVRNEKLFF TGCGCCAGCACCCCCGGGGGGGTGAGGAATGAAAAACTGTTTTTT
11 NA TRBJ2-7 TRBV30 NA CAWDRLYEQYF TGTGCCTGGGATAGGCTCTACGAGCAGTACTTC
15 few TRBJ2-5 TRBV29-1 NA CSVHPERALRGTQYF TGCAGCGTCCATCCAGAACGGGCACTTAGGGGGACCCAGTACTTC
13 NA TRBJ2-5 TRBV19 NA CASSVQSEETQYF TGTGCCAGTAGTGTACAATCCGAAGAGACCCAGTACTTC
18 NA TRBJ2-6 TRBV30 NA CAWSVYRQVPSGANVLTF TGTGCCTGGAGTGTCTATAGACAGGTTCCCTCTGGGGCCAACGTCCTGACTTTC
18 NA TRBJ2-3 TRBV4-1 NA CASSQRGTARGRTDTQYF TGCGCCAGCAGCCAAAGGGGAACAGCACGGGGTAGGACAGATACGCAGTATTTT
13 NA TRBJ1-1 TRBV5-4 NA CASSRVADTEAFF TGTGCCAGCAGCAGGGTGGCGGACACTGAAGCTTTCTTT
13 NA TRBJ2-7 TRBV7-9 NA CASSPRAKYEQYF TGTGCCAGCAGCCCCCGGGCCAAATACGAGCAGTACTTC
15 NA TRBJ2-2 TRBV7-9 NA CASSLGQTNTGELFF TGTGCCAGCAGCTTAGGACAGACGAACACCGGGGAGCTGTTTTTT
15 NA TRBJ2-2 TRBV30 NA CAWSPHAAGIGELFF TGTGCCTGGAGCCCACACGCCGCCGGAATCGGGGAGCTGTTTTTT
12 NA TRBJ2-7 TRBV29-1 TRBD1 CSAGDRGYEQYF TGCAGCGCCGGGGACAGGGGCTACGAGCAGTACTTC
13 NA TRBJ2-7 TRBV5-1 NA CVSSPGTVYEQYF TGCGTCAGCAGCCCCGGGACGGTCTACGAGCAGTACTTC
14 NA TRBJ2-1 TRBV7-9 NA CASSLYSGGNEQFF TGTGCCAGCAGCTTATACTCTGGGGGCAATGAGCAGTTCTTC
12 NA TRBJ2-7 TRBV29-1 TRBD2 CSITGGASEQYF TGCAGCATTACCGGGGGGGCGAGCGAGCAGTACTTC
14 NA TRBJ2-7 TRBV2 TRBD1 CASNTRQGGYEQYF TGTGCCAGCAACACGCGACAGGGGGGGTACGAGCAGTACTTC
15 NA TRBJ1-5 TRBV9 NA CASSVGGESNQPQHF TGTGCCAGCAGCGTAGGGGGGGAATCCAATCAGCCCCAGCATTTT
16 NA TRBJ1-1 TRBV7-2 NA CASSRRTLSWNTEAFF TGTGCCAGCAGCCGTCGGACACTTTCTTGGAACACTGAAGCTTTCTTT
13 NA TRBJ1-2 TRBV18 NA CASSPDRNYGYTF TGTGCCAGCTCACCAGACAGGAACTATGGCTACACCTTC
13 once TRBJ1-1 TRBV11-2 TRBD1 CASSRDRNTEAFF TGTGCCAGCAGCCGGGACAGGAACACTGAAGCTTTCTTT
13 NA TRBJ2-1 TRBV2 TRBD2 CASSGEGQNEQFF TGTGCCAGCTCGGGGGAGGGCCAGAATGAGCAGTTCTTC
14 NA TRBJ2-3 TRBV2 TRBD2 CASSGTSSTDTQYF TGTGCCAGCAGCGGGACTAGTAGCACAGATACGCAGTATTTT
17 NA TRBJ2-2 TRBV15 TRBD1 CATSRGRGTDRDGELFF TGTGCCACCAGCAGAGGAAGGGGTACAGACAGGGACGGGGAGCTGTTTTTT
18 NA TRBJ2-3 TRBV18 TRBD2 CASSPLMVSGRGTDTQYF TGTGCCAGCTCACCACTGATGGTTAGCGGGAGAGGGACAGATACGCAGTATTTT
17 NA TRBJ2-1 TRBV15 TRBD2 CATSRDQPSGAYNEQFF TGTGCCACCAGCAGAGATCAGCCTAGCGGGGCGTACAATGAGCAGTTCTTC
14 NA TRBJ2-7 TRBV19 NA CASSPSGPSYEQYF TGTGCCAGTAGTCCCTCCGGGCCCTCCTACGAGCAGTACTTC
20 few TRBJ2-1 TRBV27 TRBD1 CASSPPGWTGHLSSYNEQFF TGTGCCAGCAGCCCCCCAGGGTGGACAGGGCATTTGAGCTCCTACAATGAGCAGTTCTTC
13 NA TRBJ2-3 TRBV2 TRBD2 CAIGGWETDTQYF TGTGCGATCGGGGGGTGGGAAACAGATACGCAGTATTTT
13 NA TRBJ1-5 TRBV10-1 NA CASTRRANQPQHF TGCGCCTCAACTCGCAGGGCCAATCAGCCCCAGCATTTT
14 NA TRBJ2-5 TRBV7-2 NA CASSFHSGGETQYF TGTGCCAGCAGCTTCCACTCCGGTGGGGAGACCCAGTACTTC
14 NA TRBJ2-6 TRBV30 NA CAWRKLTGANVLTF TGTGCCTGGAGGAAGCTTACTGGGGCCAACGTCCTGACTTTC
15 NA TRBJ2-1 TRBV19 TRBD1 CASSMGQPSPNEQFF TGTGCCAGTAGTATGGGACAGCCCTCACCGAATGAGCAGTTCTTC
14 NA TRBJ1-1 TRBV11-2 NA CASSLAILNTEAFF TGTGCCAGCAGCTTGGCAATTTTAAACACTGAAGCTTTCTTT
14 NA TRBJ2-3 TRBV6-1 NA CASRFSESPDTQYF TGTGCCAGCAGGTTTAGCGAATCCCCAGATACGCAGTATTTT
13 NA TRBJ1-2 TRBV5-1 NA CASTGQGYVGYTF TGCGCCAGCACGGGGCAGGGTTATGTTGGCTACACCTTC
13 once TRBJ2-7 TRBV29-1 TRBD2 CSGGGRERYEQYF TGCAGCGGGGGGGGGAGGGAGAGATACGAGCAGTACTTC
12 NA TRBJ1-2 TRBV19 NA CASSPGGRGYTF TGTGCCAGTAGTCCCGGAGGACGTGGCTACACCTTC
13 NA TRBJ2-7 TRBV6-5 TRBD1 CASGTDFPNEQYF TGTGCCAGCGGGACAGACTTTCCTAACGAGCAGTACTTC